Shown below are 13 T cell receptor beta chains from a single sample sequenced in a study of CD8 T cells in Susac syndrome. RNA totalling roughly 0.5 to 1 ug underwent reverse transcription with random hexamers. One entry per CDR3 protein results from TCRdb running MiXCR on the immunoSEQ multiplex PCR reads. The table lists about 140,000 distinct CDR3 sequences, about 95% of them singletons. Sequenced sample: CD4+ T cells from PBMCs. The receptors come from a human donor with Susac syndrome.

A single count supports this clonotype. CDR3 nucleotide sequence: TGTGCCTGGAGCGCCTCCTATAGGAGGAGCTCTGGGGCCAACGTCCTGACTTTC. Protein product: CAWSASYRRSSGANVLTF. V and J are TRBV30 and TRBJ2-6; TRBD2 might be the D (5 bases). CDR1 is GTSNPN and CDR2 is SVGIG in the germline V gene (reference sequence). The V end was cut by 3 bases, the J end by 0 bases, with 18 bases between. The CDR3 is 18 residues long.

In this sample, this clonotype turned up once. The V and J genes are TRBV20-1 and TRBJ2-1; 11 bases match TRBD2. The J segment lost 8 bases and the V segment lost 5 bases, leaving 8 bases of the junction unmatched. The CDR3 is 14 amino acids. The V gene's germline CDR1 is DFQATT and CDR2 SNEGSKA (reference sequence). CDR3 amino acids: CSAVEGLAVHEQFF. Here the CDR3 DNA reads TGCAGTGCTGTCGAGGGACTAGCGGTGCATGAGCAGTTCTTC.

The chain employs TRBV7-3 and TRBJ2-5; the D gene is possibly TRBD1 (6 bases). The CDR3 extends over 15 amino acids. Per the germline V gene, CDR1 is SGHTA and CDR2 is FQGTGA. Trimming pared 5 bases from V and 2 bases from J, leaving 15 bases between. The CDR3 is CASSPQGQPQETQYF. The CDR3 region has the DNA TGTGCCAGCAGCCCCCAAGGACAGCCACAAGAGACCCAGTACTTC.

The chain links TRBV5-1 to TRBJ2-7; D uncertain. V lost 0 bases to trimming and J lost 3 bases, with 7 bases between them. Germline CDR1 and CDR2: SGHRS and YFSETQ. The CDR3 has 13 amino acids. CDR3 nucleotides: TGCGCCAGCAGCTTGGCCGTAAACTACGAGCAGTACTTC. This gives the protein CASSLAVNYEQYF.

The chain joins TRBV25-1 to TRBJ1-5; tentatively, D is TRBD1 (5 bases). V lost 8 bases and J lost 2, with 19 bases in between. Germline V gene data show CDR1 as MGHDK and CDR2 as SYGVNS. CDR3 length: 16 residues. The CDR3 loop is CASPEETASGNQPQHF. In nucleotides, the CDR3 is TGTGCCAGCCCCGAGGAGACAGCTTCTGGCAATCAGCCCCAGCATTTT.

The CDR3: CSARRDDTQYF. CDR3 coding DNA: TGCAGTGCTAGAAGAGATGATACGCAGTATTTT. V and J are TRBV20-1 and TRBJ2-3, with D unclear. The CDR3 contains 11 residues. From germline, CDR1 is DFQATT and CDR2 SNEGSKA (reference sequence). Trimming shortened V by 2 bases and J by 6 bases, and 6 bases separated the two germline ends.

This clonotype occurred once. The gene calls are TRBV3-1 and TRBJ2-5, with 8 bases that match TRBD1. Germline V gene sequence: CDR1 LGHDT, CDR2 YNNKEL (reference sequence). Trimming at V came to 2 bases and at J to 7 bases, leaving 6 bases not matched to a gene. The CDR3 spans 14 residues. This CDR3 is CASSQKGQGATQYF. The DNA of the CDR3 is TGTGCCAGCAGCCAAAAAGGACAGGGAGCGACCCAGTACTTC.

The chain couples TRBV24-1 to TRBJ1-2, with D maybe TRBD1 (6 bases). The CDR3 length is 12 residues. The germline CDR1 and CDR2 sequences are KGHDR and SFDVKD. The germline V and J ends were trimmed by 4 bases and 8 bases, with 10 bases remaining between them. CDR3 sequence reads: CATSETGHGYTF. The CDR3, as DNA: TGTGCCACCAGTGAAACAGGGCACGGCTACACCTTC.

Only one count was recorded for this clonotype. V and J are TRBV3-1 and TRBJ2-7; possibly TRBD1 for D (5 bases). The V end lost 0 bases, the J end lost 1 base, and 7 bases lay between the germline ends. Germline CDR1 LGHDT, CDR2 YNNKEL (reference sequence). This CDR3 has 14 residues. This chain's CDR3 is CASSQDQGSYEQYF. The CDR3 nucleotides read TGTGCCAGCAGCCAAGATCAGGGTTCCTACGAGCAGTACTTC.

The V and J genes are TRBV28 and TRBJ2-3, with a possible D match to TRBD2 (6 bases). Deletions cut 5 bases from V and 4 bases from J, with 19 bases between. From germline, CDR1 is MDHEN and CDR2 SYDVKM. This CDR3 region has 16 residues. For the CDR3, the DNA is TGTGCCAGCAGTCCCGGGGGTCTGACCGGGGCAGATACGCAGTATTTT. This codes for CASSPGGLTGADTQYF.

V and J are TRBV7-3 and TRBJ2-7; D perhaps matches TRBD2 (7 bases). V was trimmed by 5 bases and J by 1 base, leaving 15 bases between them. Germline CDR1 is SGHTA and CDR2 is FQGTGA. The CDR3 spans 15 residues. The CDR3 DNA follows: TGTGCCAGCAGCGTCCGCGGGGGCCTGTCCTACGAGCAGTACTTC. This encodes CASSVRGGLSYEQYF.

This chain joins TRBV2 and TRBJ1-5; perhaps TRBD1 as D (6 bases). Trimming pared 6 bases from V and 7 bases from J, leaving 16 bases between. The CDR3 sequence is 14 residues long. Germline values: CDR1 SNHLY, CDR2 FYNNEI. CDR3 DNA sequence: TGTGCCAGCAGCGAACAGGGTCCCCACCAGCCCCAGCATTTT. This translates into CASSEQGPHQPQHF.

The chain recombines TRBV20-1 with TRBJ1-2; D gene uncertain. V was cut by 2 bases and J by 8 bases, with 12 bases left in between. The germline gives CDR1 DFQATT, CDR2 SNEGSKA (reference sequence). CDR3 length: 12 residues. The CDR3 loop reads CSARIQMRGYTF. The CDR3, as DNA: TGCAGTGCTAGAATTCAGATGCGGGGCTACACCTTC.